The present T cell receptor (beta chain) was sequenced within a study of identical twins. This clonotype was found a few times. Its antigen is unidentified. V lost 4 bases, J lost 6 bases, and 9 bases stayed unmatched. CDR1 and CDR2 from the germline V gene are SQVTM and ANQGSEA. This CDR3 spans 13 amino acids. Regarding the study as a whole: Modelling underestimated the level of out-of-frame TCR alpha sharing observed in monozygotic twins.

A universal primer site was added by template switching, and unique molecular identifiers were carried by the cDNA. TCRdb used MiXCR to reprocess the 5' RACE reads, holding one entry per CDR3 protein. The profile shows 460,000 or so distinct CDR3 sequences, 12% to 15% of them singletons. These data also featured in a second study, about yellow fever vaccine responses in identical twins.

Sequencing used CD4+ T cells sorted from blood. This TCR came from a woman younger than 30 in good health. The chain employs TRBV29-1 and TRBJ2-7; 7 bases are a match to TRBD2. The CDR3 region has the DNA TGCAGCGTTGCTATGCCTAGCGGATTCGAGCAGTACTTC. Residues: CSVAMPSGFEQYF.